The 15 T cell receptor beta chains below were found in one sample sequenced in a study of T cell repertoires in aging, cancer and after chemotherapy. Amplification of TCR beta used genomic DNA extracted from peripheral blood. A mixed TRB-A/B primer pool amplified rearranged TRB by multiplex touch-down PCR. A single record per CDR3 protein comes from TCRdb applying MiXCR to the multiplex PCR reads. The table lists 9,300 or so distinct CDR3 sequences, more than 20% of them singletons. The sequencing sample was made of blood. The receptors shown here come from a human donor with a blood cancer. The donor label of this sample is uncertain.

By share, this clonotype ranks as medium-sized. The V and J genes are TRBV19 and TRBJ2-7; D remains unclear. Per the germline V gene, CDR1 is LNHDA and CDR2 is SQIVND (reference sequence). The CDR3 is 13 residues long. The V end was cut by 1 base, the J end by 3 bases, with 7 bases between. Written as DNA, the CDR3 is TGTGCCAGTAGTATAGTTGCTGACTACGAGCAGTACTTC. Encoded protein: CASSIVADYEQYF.

Within the sample, this clonotype is medium-sized. The genes are TRBV19 and TRBJ1-4, with D maybe TRBD1 (5 bases). Germline V gives CDR1 LNHDA, CDR2 SQIVND (reference sequence). V lost 3 bases and J 4 bases, leaving 12 bases between the germline ends. CDR3 size: 15 residues. In nucleotides, the CDR3 is TGTGCCAGTAGTATTTGGGGGGACCTTAATGAAAAACTGTTTTTT. Its translation is CASSIWGDLNEKLFF.

The rearrangement links TRBV6-1 to TRBJ1-4, with D possibly matching TRBD1 (5 bases). V lost 2 bases and J lost 3, with 13 bases in between. This CDR3 spans 16 amino acids. Per the germline V gene, CDR1 is MNHNS and CDR2 is SASEGT. The CDR3 DNA sequence: TGTGCCAGCAGTGAAATCAGGGACCCGGCTAATGAAAAACTGTTTTTT. This sequence encodes CASSEIRDPANEKLFF.

This clonotype counts as medium-sized. This chain links TRBV13 with TRBJ2-1; TRBD2 agrees at 10 bases. The CDR3 length is 14 residues. Germline CDR1 is PRHDT and CDR2 is FYEKMQ (reference sequence). V gave up 7 bases and J gave up 6 bases; unmatched junction bases: 6. Written as DNA, the CDR3 is TGTGCCAGCACCGCTAGCGGGAGCCCCAATGAGCAGTTCTTC. Protein: CASTASGSPNEQFF.

The CDR3 nucleotides read TGTGCCAGCAGCGAGCTGGAGGGCTACGAGCAGTACTTC. Translating gives CASSELEGYEQYF. The rearrangement uses TRBV7-6 and TRBJ2-7, with a possible D match to TRBD2 (6 bases). Trimming took off 5 bases at V and 3 bases at J, with 11 bases between the two ends. Germline CDR1 reads SGHVS; CDR2 reads FNYEAQ. The CDR3 is 13 amino acids.

This clonotype was counted only a few times. The chain links TRBV12-3 or TRBV12-4 to TRBJ1-5; D is ambiguous. CDR3 length: 14 amino acids. V was trimmed by 1 base and J by 5 bases, leaving 9 bases between them. The DNA of the CDR3 is TGTGCCAGCAGTTTAGGGGAGTACTATCAGCCCCAGCATTTT. Translation gives CASSLGEYYQPQHF.

Sample share makes this clonotype medium-sized. The V and J genes are TRBV6-1 and TRBJ2-2, with D possibly being TRBD1 (5 bases). The CDR3 contains 15 residues. Trimming removed 6 bases at V and 1 base at J, with 12 bases between. Germline V gives CDR1 MNHNS, CDR2 SASEGT. CDR3 loop: CASSSITGNTGELFF. Written as DNA, the CDR3 is TGTGCCAGCAGCTCGATAACAGGGAACACCGGGGAGCTGTTTTTT.

This clonotype rates as medium-sized. The chain employs TRBV19 and TRBJ1-3, with a tentative D call TRBD1 (5 bases). CDR1 is LNHDA, CDR2 SQIVND, per germline (reference sequence). CDR3 length: 16 residues. Between the trimmed V and J ends, which lost 9 bases and 2 bases, there was a span of 20 bases. This CDR3 reads CASAKMGRRPGNTIYF. DNA of the CDR3: TGTGCCAGCGCCAAGATGGGACGCCGCCCTGGAAACACCATATATTTT.

This clonotype is classed as medium-sized (0.01 to 0.1%). The V gene is TRBV6-5, the J gene TRBJ1-2; a possible D gene is TRBD1 (6 bases). Germline values: CDR1 MNHEY, CDR2 SVGAGI. The CDR3 consists of 13 residues. V was trimmed by 5 bases and J by 4 bases, leaving 11 bases between them. CDR3 amino acids: CASSPTGGYGYTF. CDR3 DNA: TGTGCCAGCAGTCCGACAGGCGGCTATGGCTACACCTTC.

In this sample, this clonotype is medium-sized. The chain joins TRBV30 to TRBJ2-1; TRBD2 matches 7 bases. Trimming took 2 bases from V and 13 from J; bases not matched to a gene: 5. This CDR3 region has 11 residues. Germline values: CDR1 GTSNPN, CDR2 SVGIG (reference sequence). The CDR3 coding sequence is TGTGCCTGGAGTCCAGCGGGGCTACAGTTCTTC. Protein product: CAWSPAGLQFF.

The J gene is TRBJ2-1, the V gene TRBV25-1; 8 bases agree with TRBD1. After removal of 4 bases from V and 6 bases from J, the junction contained 17 bases not matched to a gene. This CDR3 has 18 amino acids. Germline V gives CDR1 MGHDK, CDR2 SYGVNS. The CDR3 sequence is CASSGHPPQGGPGNEQFF. The DNA of the CDR3 is TGTGCCAGCAGTGGACACCCACCACAGGGGGGCCCAGGCAATGAGCAGTTCTTC.

About this clonotype itself: An end of the junction does not agree with germline; a read error may underlie this. The chain employs TRBV10-3 and TRBJ2-1; D possibly corresponds to TRBD1 (6 bases). The length of the CDR3 is 15 residues. CDR1 and CDR2 (germline): ENHRY, SYGVKD. For the CDR3, the DNA is TGCGCCAGCAGTGATGCCGGGACAATGAGTAATGAGCAGTTCTTC. This encodes CASSDAGTMSNEQFF.

This clonotype was recorded a few times. The V and J genes are TRBV10-3 and TRBJ2-1, with 9 bases that match TRBD2. V gave up 4 bases and J gave up 7 bases; unmatched junction bases: 5. Germline V gene lookup returns CDR1 ENHRY and CDR2 SYGVKD. The CDR3 is 14 amino acids. CDR3 bases: TGTGCCATCAGTGGACTAGCGGAGGCGAATGAGCAGTTCTTC. Translation gives CAISGLAEANEQFF.

This clonotype is medium-sized by share. CDR3 coding DNA: TGTGCCAGTAGTATAGGCGCGGGAACTCCACGGAGGAACACCGGGGAGCTGTTTTTT. Its translation: CASSIGAGTPRRNTGELFF. V gene TRBV19 combines with J gene TRBJ2-2; D might be TRBD2 (6 bases). The V gene's germline CDR1 is LNHDA and CDR2 SQIVND (reference sequence). V was pared by 1 base and J by 1 base, with 19 bases between. This CDR3 is 19 amino acids long.

This clonotype appeared a few times. The chain carries TRBV12-3 or TRBV12-4 and TRBJ2-2, with 10 bases lining up with TRBD2. CDR3 length: 15 amino acids. The junction had 4 bases not matched to a gene; V was cut back by 2 bases and J by 7 bases. The CDR3 is CASSLRLAGGGELFF. Here the CDR3 DNA reads TGTGCCAGCAGTTTAAGATTAGCGGGAGGCGGGGAGCTGTTTTTT.